This T cell receptor (beta chain) emerged from a study of cytomegalovirus exposure and HLA in healthy donors. PCR amplification relied on 60 Vbeta primers (plus 13 Jbeta primers). Assay used: immunoSEQ multiplex PCR; TCRdb lists only in-frame clones, some missing. The sample has around 110,000 clones, around 62% seen once; the top ten hold nearly 9.5%. From germline, CDR1 is SEHNR and CDR2 FQNEAQ (reference sequence). The length of the CDR3 is 15 residues. V was pared by 5 bases and J by 0 bases, with 5 bases of the junction left unmatched. The material sequenced was PBMCs. The V call is TRBV7-9, the J call TRBJ2-3; the match to TRBD2 covers 7 bases. This sequence was found in a woman aged 35 to 49 in good health and CMV-seropositive. The CDR3 nucleotides are TGTGCCAGCAGCGATACGGGGGGAAGCACAGATACGCAGTATTTT. Translated, it gives CASSDTGGSTDTQYF.